This T cell receptor (beta chain) was identified during a study of T cell changes during pregnancy in multiple sclerosis. This clone was found once. Germline CDR1 and CDR2: SGHTA and FQGNSA. J was trimmed by 7 bases and V by 5 bases; bases with no gene match: 4. The CDR3 has 13 residues. Some clones are missing from TCRdb's copy, which holds only in-frame ones; the method was immunoSEQ multiplex PCR. This sample has around 70,000 clones, with about 92% found just once. The receptor comes from a female donor in good health, enrolled as a control in a pregnancy study. The material sequenced was peripheral blood, taken in the second trimester of pregnancy. The V and J genes are TRBV7-2 and TRBJ2-4, with 8 bases aligning to TRBD2. CDR3 sequence: CASSPRGGNIQYF. CDR3 DNA sequence: TGTGCCAGCAGCCCCCGGGGGGGGAACATTCAGTACTTC.